These T cell receptor beta chains were read from a single sample in a study of T cell repertoires in cytomegalovirus infection. Using its own MiXCR run on the reads, TCRdb lists one record per CDR3 protein. The table has 830,000 or so distinct CDR3 sequences, about 31% seen once. These TCRs are of unknown antigen specificity. Here the sequenced sample was cultured CD8+ T cells from PBMCs, taken from culture after CMV antigen stimulation. These receptors were collected from a human donor in good health (CMV status not recorded). Some clones in this sample may be carry-over from other donors' samples. Each CDR3 is given without its conserved first and last residue. The D gene is left open where the match is weak.

V,J,length,D,CDR3
TRBV6-2/TRBV6-3,TRBJ1-5,13,-,ASSRGQGASQPQH
TRBV4-1,TRBJ1-1,11,-,ASSQDPYTEAF
TRBV7-2,TRBJ1-3,14,-,ASSHSLFPSGNTIY
TRBV4-1,TRBJ1-6,12,-,ASSQMGYNSPLH
TRBV2,TRBJ2-2,10,-,ATEPYTGELF
TRBV7-2,TRBJ2-3,10,-,ASRFGADTQY
TRBV27,TRBJ1-2,12,-,ASSRERSIGGYT
TRBV7-6,TRBJ2-3,14,TRBD2,ASSSGLAGALDTQY
TRBV12-3/TRBV12-4,TRBJ1-2,10,-,ASSYGGDGYT
TRBV20-1,TRBJ2-1,14,-,SARDNHGMMGDEQF